This T cell receptor beta chain emerged from a study of T cells in Graves' hyperthyroidism and ophthalmopathy. Amplified regions were TCR beta CDR3 sequences from RNA transcripts. Initially, a first-round RT-PCR of the TCR CDR3 employed the HTBI primer set. TCRdb analysed the multiplex PCR reads with MiXCR anew, one entry per CDR3 protein. The repertoire holds 700,000 or so distinct CDR3 sequences, with around 15% as singletons. The CDR3 runs to 18 residues. Losses at the gene ends were 2 bases for V and 5 bases for J; bases not matched to a gene: 14. This clonotype was seen more than once but under ten times. Diagnoses used clinical symptoms, serum thyroxine and TRAb, thyroid ultrasound and orbital computed tomography.

The V and J genes are TRBV6-7 and TRBJ2-7; 11 nucleotides match TRBD2. TRBV6-7 is classed as an ORF, of uncertain function. The receptor's source is a man between 18 and 29 years old with Graves' hyperthyroidism. The sequencing input was blood. The CDR3 here is CASSYLKLLAGEAHEQYF. Written as DNA, the CDR3 is TGTGCCAGCAGTTACCTTAAGCTACTAGCGGGAGAGGCCCACGAGCAGTACTTC.